This T cell receptor (beta chain) came from a study of cytomegalovirus exposure and HLA in healthy donors. Study-level points and caveats: Subsequent analysis showed first-cohort TCR clusters tending to co-occur in about 110 validation repertoires. In vitro checks showed that a few CMV-associated chains really do target CMV antigens. Per published reports, the classifier diagnosed cytomegalovirus status with high specificity and sensitivity. TCR beta chains numbering under 200 were designated cytomegalovirus-associated.

The table came from immunoSEQ multiplex PCR; TCRdb's copy has only in-frame clones and leaves some out. Of 120,000 to 150,000 clones in the sample, roughly nine tenths are singletons; the top ten hold 2.5% to 3.5%. The CDR3 runs 16 residues. Trimming cost V 5 bases and J 3 bases; bases outside gene matches: 8. CDR1 and CDR2 (germline): PRHDT, FYEKMQ (reference sequence). As concerns this clone: Its antigen remains unidentified.

Sequenced: PBMCs. The genes are TRBV13 and TRBJ2-3; 10 bases map to TRBD1. This TCR derives from a man younger than 35 in good health and CMV-seronegative. CDR3 protein: CASSIPGQGLTDTQYF. CDR3 nucleotides: TGTGCCAGCAGCATACCGGGACAGGGGTTAACAGATACGCAGTATTTT. The full variable domain, rest sourced from reference TRBV13 and TRBJ2-3, is AAGVIQSPRHLIKEKRETATLKCYPIPRHDTVYWYQQGPGQDPQFLISFYEKMQSDKGSIPDRFSAQQFSDYHSELNMSSLELGDSALYFCASSIPGQGLTDTQYFGPGTRLTVL.